This is a list of T cell receptor beta chains from one sample in a study of CD8 T cells in ankylosing spondylitis. TCRdb redid the calling of the 5' RACE reads with MiXCR, one entry per CDR3 protein. The table has under 250,000 distinct CDR3 sequences, roughly 32% seen once. The sample comprised blood, either unsorted or a sorted T cell fraction (not recorded which). These receptors all stem from a male donor with ankylosing spondylitis or in good health (not recorded which). CDR3s include the opening cysteine and the closing phenylalanine or tryptophan. The D gene is left open where the match is weak. Not all rows give a size; the values are once, few, many and, for expanded clones, a class.

clone_size: few; j_call: TRBJ2-7; cdr3_length: 13; v_call: TRBV10-2; d_call: TRBD2; cdr3_nt: TGCGCCACCTCTAGCGGGACCAGTTGGGAGCAGTACTTC; cdr3_aa: CATSSGTSWEQYF
clone_size: NA; j_call: TRBJ2-3; cdr3_length: 13; v_call: TRBV12-3/TRBV12-4; d_call: NA; cdr3_nt: TGTGCCAGCAGTGCAACTAACACAGATACGCAGTATTTT; cdr3_aa: CASSATNTDTQYF
clone_size: few; j_call: TRBJ2-5; cdr3_length: 14; v_call: TRBV20-1; d_call: NA; cdr3_nt: TGCAGTGCTTCCCCGGGACCTCCTTGGGAGACCCAGTACTTC; cdr3_aa: CSASPGPPWETQYF
clone_size: few; j_call: TRBJ2-5; cdr3_length: 15; v_call: TRBV12-3/TRBV12-4; d_call: NA; cdr3_nt: TGTGCCAGCAGTACCCGACTCGCCGGACAAGAGACCCAGTACTTC; cdr3_aa: CASSTRLAGQETQYF
clone_size: NA; j_call: TRBJ2-2; cdr3_length: 16; v_call: TRBV12-3/TRBV12-4; d_call: TRBD1; cdr3_nt: TGTGCCAGCTATTACGGCCTCGACAGGGATGCCGGGGAGCTGTTTTTT; cdr3_aa: CASYYGLDRDAGELFF
clone_size: NA; j_call: TRBJ2-3; cdr3_length: 12; v_call: TRBV29-1; d_call: NA; cdr3_nt: TGCAGCGGTGGGGGACACACAGATACGCAGTATTTT; cdr3_aa: CSGGGHTDTQYF
clone_size: few; j_call: TRBJ2-1; cdr3_length: 15; v_call: TRBV2; d_call: TRBD2; cdr3_nt: TGTGCCAGCAGGGGGGTAGGACTAGCGGGCAATGAGCAGTTCTTC; cdr3_aa: CASRGVGLAGNEQFF
clone_size: NA; j_call: TRBJ1-1; cdr3_length: 14; v_call: TRBV20-1; d_call: NA; cdr3_nt: TGCAGTGCCCATCCCCCGGGGCCCAACACTGAAGCTTTCTTT; cdr3_aa: CSAHPPGPNTEAFF
clone_size: NA; j_call: TRBJ2-5; cdr3_length: 13; v_call: TRBV27; d_call: TRBD1; cdr3_nt: TGTGCCAGCAGCCTCACAGGGGTGGGAACCCAGTACTTC; cdr3_aa: CASSLTGVGTQYF
clone_size: once; j_call: TRBJ2-2; cdr3_length: 16; v_call: TRBV5-5; d_call: NA; cdr3_nt: TGTGCCAGCAGCTTGGCCGTTGGGGCGCGGACCGGGGAGCTGTTTTTT; cdr3_aa: CASSLAVGARTGELFF
clone_size: NA; j_call: TRBJ2-7; cdr3_length: 15; v_call: TRBV27; d_call: NA; cdr3_nt: TGTGCCAGCAGTCAATCCCGGGACACCTCAGCGGAGCAGTACTTC; cdr3_aa: CASSQSRDTSAEQYF
clone_size: NA; j_call: TRBJ2-7; cdr3_length: 13; v_call: TRBV2; d_call: NA; cdr3_nt: TGTGCCAGCAGTATAGGGGGGAGATACGAGCAGTACTTC; cdr3_aa: CASSIGGRYEQYF
clone_size: NA; j_call: TRBJ2-1; cdr3_length: 14; v_call: TRBV12-3/TRBV12-4; d_call: TRBD2; cdr3_nt: TGTGCCAGCAGTCCGGGACTAGTCACCAATGAGCAGTTCTTC; cdr3_aa: CASSPGLVTNEQFF
clone_size: few; j_call: TRBJ2-1; cdr3_length: 11; v_call: TRBV21-1; d_call: NA; cdr3_nt: TGTGCCAGTAAACAGGGGCATGAGCAGTTCTTC; cdr3_aa: CASKQGHEQFF
clone_size: few; j_call: TRBJ2-3; cdr3_length: 16; v_call: TRBV7-8; d_call: NA; cdr3_nt: TGTGCCAGCAGCTCGCCCGAGGGGGGAGGAACAGATACGCAGTATTTT; cdr3_aa: CASSSPEGGGTDTQYF
clone_size: NA; j_call: TRBJ1-4; cdr3_length: 14; v_call: TRBV20-1; d_call: NA; cdr3_nt: TGCAGTGCTAGAGATCCGGGGGGAAATGAAAAACTGTTTTTT; cdr3_aa: CSARDPGGNEKLFF
clone_size: NA; j_call: TRBJ2-7; cdr3_length: 15; v_call: TRBV20-1; d_call: TRBD1; cdr3_nt: TGCAGTGCTAGCCCCCAGGGGGTTAGCTCCTACGAGCAGTACTTC; cdr3_aa: CSASPQGVSSYEQYF
clone_size: few; j_call: TRBJ2-5; cdr3_length: 15; v_call: TRBV5-1; d_call: NA; cdr3_nt: TGCGCCAGCAGCCCCACCACACGGCGAGGGGAGACCCAGTACTTC; cdr3_aa: CASSPTTRRGETQYF
clone_size: NA; j_call: TRBJ2-2; cdr3_length: 15; v_call: TRBV20-1; d_call: NA; cdr3_nt: TGCAGTGCTAGAGATTGGGCCTGGAACACCGGGGAGCTGTTTTTT; cdr3_aa: CSARDWAWNTGELFF
clone_size: few; j_call: TRBJ2-1; cdr3_length: 13; v_call: TRBV29-1; d_call: TRBD1; cdr3_nt: TGCAGCGCCACAGGGGGGTGGCACAATGAGCAGTTCTTC; cdr3_aa: CSATGGWHNEQFF
clone_size: NA; j_call: TRBJ1-1; cdr3_length: 17; v_call: TRBV18; d_call: NA; cdr3_nt: TGTGCCAGCTCACCACCCACTCTGTTGGCGGTGAACACTGAAGCTTTCTTT; cdr3_aa: CASSPPTLLAVNTEAFF
clone_size: few; j_call: TRBJ2-2; cdr3_length: 16; v_call: TRBV12-3/TRBV12-4; d_call: TRBD2; cdr3_nt: TGTGCCAGCAGTTTGACGGGGAGCGGGAGCACCGGGGAGCTGTTTTTT; cdr3_aa: CASSLTGSGSTGELFF
clone_size: NA; j_call: TRBJ2-7; cdr3_length: 13; v_call: TRBV28; d_call: NA; cdr3_nt: TGTGCCAGCAGCCCTCCGGGGATCTACGAGCAGTACTTC; cdr3_aa: CASSPPGIYEQYF
clone_size: NA; j_call: TRBJ2-1; cdr3_length: 13; v_call: TRBV7-6; d_call: NA; cdr3_nt: TGTGCCAGCAGCTTTAGCGAATACAATGAGCAGTTCTTC; cdr3_aa: CASSFSEYNEQFF
clone_size: few; j_call: TRBJ2-3; cdr3_length: 14; v_call: TRBV27; d_call: NA; cdr3_nt: TGTGCCAGCAGTTTATCGCACGGCACAGATACGCAGTATTTT; cdr3_aa: CASSLSHGTDTQYF
clone_size: NA; j_call: TRBJ2-3; cdr3_length: 14; v_call: TRBV2; d_call: NA; cdr3_nt: TGTGCCAGCAGGGGAGTTAGCGACACAGATACGCAGTATTTT; cdr3_aa: CASRGVSDTDTQYF
clone_size: few; j_call: TRBJ2-7; cdr3_length: 13; v_call: TRBV27; d_call: NA; cdr3_nt: TGTGCCAGCAGTTTGGTGGGGTCCTACGAGCAGTACTTC; cdr3_aa: CASSLVGSYEQYF
clone_size: NA; j_call: TRBJ2-7; cdr3_length: 12; v_call: TRBV7-6; d_call: TRBD1; cdr3_nt: TGTGCCAGCAGCCAGGACAGGGGACAGCAGTACTTC; cdr3_aa: CASSQDRGQQYF
clone_size: few; j_call: TRBJ1-6; cdr3_length: 13; v_call: TRBV6-5; d_call: NA; cdr3_nt: TGTGCCAGCAGTTTCCCCGGCGGTTCACCCCTCCACTTT; cdr3_aa: CASSFPGGSPLHF
clone_size: NA; j_call: TRBJ2-3; cdr3_length: 13; v_call: TRBV2; d_call: TRBD2; cdr3_nt: TGTGCCATCAGGGGACTAGCGGGATATACGCAGTATTTT; cdr3_aa: CAIRGLAGYTQYF
clone_size: NA; j_call: TRBJ2-7; cdr3_length: 15; v_call: TRBV11-2; d_call: NA; cdr3_nt: TGTGCCAGCAGCTTAGATCTTACGGATTCCTACGAGCAGTACTTC; cdr3_aa: CASSLDLTDSYEQYF
clone_size: NA; j_call: TRBJ2-3; cdr3_length: 14; v_call: TRBV5-1; d_call: NA; cdr3_nt: TGCGCCAGCAGCTTGGGCTTCGGCGCAGATACGCAGTATTTT; cdr3_aa: CASSLGFGADTQYF
clone_size: few; j_call: TRBJ1-2; cdr3_length: 13; v_call: TRBV29-1; d_call: NA; cdr3_nt: TGCAGCGCTAGGGGGGAGAATAACTATGGCTACACCTTC; cdr3_aa: CSARGENNYGYTF
clone_size: NA; j_call: TRBJ2-7; cdr3_length: 16; v_call: TRBV6-1; d_call: TRBD2; cdr3_nt: TGTGCCAGCAGTCCCACGACTAGCGGCGCATCCTACGAGCAGTACTTC; cdr3_aa: CASSPTTSGASYEQYF
clone_size: NA; j_call: TRBJ2-1; cdr3_length: 16; v_call: TRBV28; d_call: NA; cdr3_nt: TGTGCCAACAGTTCCGCTCCGGGGGTGGGCTACAATGAGCAGTTCTTC; cdr3_aa: CANSSAPGVGYNEQFF
clone_size: few; j_call: TRBJ1-5; cdr3_length: 14; v_call: TRBV6-1; d_call: NA; cdr3_nt: TGTGCCAGCAGTGATTGGTCAGCAGATCAGCCCCAGCATTTT; cdr3_aa: CASSDWSADQPQHF
clone_size: NA; j_call: TRBJ2-7; cdr3_length: 15; v_call: TRBV20-1; d_call: TRBD2; cdr3_nt: TGCAGTGCTAGAGAATGGGCTAGCGGGGGGGACGAGCAGTACTTC; cdr3_aa: CSAREWASGGDEQYF
clone_size: NA; j_call: TRBJ1-4; cdr3_length: 15; v_call: TRBV27; d_call: NA; cdr3_nt: TGTGCCAGCAGTGCCTACAGGGCCAATAATGAAAAACTGTTTTTT; cdr3_aa: CASSAYRANNEKLFF
clone_size: NA; j_call: TRBJ2-5; cdr3_length: 13; v_call: TRBV29-1; d_call: TRBD2; cdr3_nt: TGCAGCGCCCGGGGGGGAACACAAGAGACCCAGTACTTC; cdr3_aa: CSARGGTQETQYF
clone_size: NA; j_call: TRBJ2-7; cdr3_length: 15; v_call: TRBV20-1; d_call: NA; cdr3_nt: TGCAGTGCTAGAGATCTGGGGGGTCTCTCCTACGAGCAGTACTTC; cdr3_aa: CSARDLGGLSYEQYF
clone_size: NA; j_call: TRBJ2-1; cdr3_length: 14; v_call: TRBV12-3/TRBV12-4; d_call: NA; cdr3_nt: TGTGCCAGCAGTTTAGGGGGCGGTAGTAATGAGCAGTTCTTC; cdr3_aa: CASSLGGGSNEQFF
clone_size: many; j_call: TRBJ2-3; cdr3_length: 12; v_call: TRBV20-1; d_call: TRBD1; cdr3_nt: TGCAGTGCTGGGACAGGGAAAGATACGCAGTATTTT; cdr3_aa: CSAGTGKDTQYF